The 26 T cell receptor beta chains in this list originate from one sample, sequenced in a study of vaccination effects on CD4 cells after COVID-19. Prior to sequencing, the ViraFEST assay stimulated PBMC with viral peptide pools, which expanded the antigen-specific CD4+ T cells. It was after more than 8 days of culture that CD4+ T cells were isolated. According to the study, vaccine recipients showed no prior SARS-CoV-2 infection and negative nucleocapsid antibodies. This table comes from immunoSEQ multiplex PCR, and its TCRdb copy is limited to in-frame clones, with some not included. The data contain around 71,000 clones, roughly 70% of them singletons. Their target antigens are unknown. This specimen consisted of CD4+ T cells from PBMCs cultured with HCoV-OC43 spike peptides, obtained before COVID-19 vaccination. Subset here: HCoV-OC43 spike overlapping peptide pool stimulation. Source of these receptors: a human donor who received a COVID-19 vaccine.

The V gene is TRBV5-7, the J gene TRBJ2-5; perhaps TRBD1 as D (5 bases). TRBV5-7 is given ORF status, its function remaining uncertain. The V end was cut by 4 bases, the J end by 5 bases, with 21 bases between. This CDR3 is built from 16 residues. As DNA, the CDR3 is TGTGCCAGCAGCCTTGGCCGGGCCAAAAAGGGGGAGACCCAGTACTTC. Its protein is CASSLGRAKKGETQYF.

The genes are TRBV10-2 and TRBJ1-1, with TRBD1 identical over 9 bases. The CDR3 extends over 15 amino acids. The V and J ends lost 4 bases and 7 bases, in that order; junction bases with no gene match: 10. From germline, CDR1 is WSHSY and CDR2 SAAADI. This CDR3 reads CASSAVTGGSIEAFF. The DNA of the CDR3 is TGCGCCAGCAGTGCCGTAACAGGGGGCAGTATTGAAGCTTTCTTT.

This clone was seen only once. The chain is built from TRBV5-1 and TRBJ2-5, with 11 positions matching TRBD2. CDR1 is SGHRS, CDR2 YFSETQ, per germline. This CDR3 spans 17 amino acids. The trim removed 4 bases at V and 0 bases at J, leaving 8 bases unmatched. The CDR3 loop is CASSPGVAGGNQETQYF. Here the CDR3 DNA reads TGCGCCAGCAGCCCGGGGGTAGCGGGGGGGAACCAAGAGACCCAGTACTTC.

V usage is TRBV7-2 and J usage is TRBJ1-5; D is unresolved. CDR1 SGHTA and CDR2 FQGNSA come from the germline V gene. Trimming pared 0 bases from V and 8 bases from J, leaving 8 bases between. This CDR3 region has 13 residues. The CDR3 coding sequence is TGTGCCAGCAGCTTAGCTTTTACTGAGCCCCAGCATTTT. Its translation: CASSLAFTEPQHF.

The chain uses TRBV3-1 (or the pseudogene TRBV3-2) and TRBJ1-2, with TRBD1 matching over 9 bases. CDR1 is LGHDT, CDR2 YNNKEL, per germline (reference sequence). Unmatched junction bases numbered 5, after V lost 4 bases and J lost 8 bases. This CDR3 is built from 13 residues. CDR3 in amino acids: CASSRDRVGGYTF. The CDR3 coding sequence is TGTGCCAGCAGCCGGGACAGGGTGGGAGGCTACACCTTC.

The V call is TRBV5-1, the J call TRBJ1-1, with 11 positions matching TRBD1. V lost 0 bases to trimming and J lost 1 base; unmatched junction nucleotides: 8. Germline V gene sequence: CDR1 SGHRS, CDR2 YFSETQ. The length of the CDR3 is 18 residues. This CDR3 is CASSLVRGQGVANTEAFF. As DNA, the CDR3 is TGCGCCAGCAGCTTGGTTAGGGGACAGGGGGTTGCGAACACTGAAGCTTTCTTT.

The chain uses TRBV6-6 and TRBJ2-5, with 8 bases that match TRBD1. Trimming at V came to 6 bases and at J to 5 bases, leaving 5 bases not matched to a gene. Germline-derived CDR1 and CDR2 are MNHNY and SVGAGI (reference sequence). The CDR3 has 13 residues. The CDR3 DNA follows: TGTGCCAGCAGAGACAGGGGAACGGAGACCCAGTACTTC. As protein: CASRDRGTETQYF.

The chain employs TRBV18 and TRBJ2-5, with 8 bases matching TRBD1. This CDR3 is 13 amino acids long. Germline-derived CDR1 and CDR2 are KGHSH and LQKENI. J lost 3 bases, V lost 8 bases, and 5 bases had no gene match. DNA for the CDR3: TGTGCCAGCACCGGACAGGGAAAAGAGACCCAGTACTTC. Amino acid sequence: CASTGQGKETQYF.

The chain recombines TRBV18 with TRBJ2-7; 11 bases fit TRBD1. J was trimmed by 0 bases and V by 4 bases; bases with no gene match: 2. This CDR3 comprises 15 residues. Germline CDR1 reads KGHSH; CDR2 reads LQKENI. The CDR3 spells CASSQGTGGSYEQYV. CDR3 DNA: TGTGCCAGCTCACAGGGGACAGGGGGCTCCTACGAGCAGTACGTC.

V gene TRBV2 combines with J gene TRBJ2-5; TRBD1 might be the D (5 bases). V was clipped by 3 bases and J by 3 bases, with 11 bases between them. The length of the CDR3 is 14 residues. Germline V gene lookup returns CDR1 SNHLY and CDR2 FYNNEI. The CDR3 is CASSETVGKETQYF. DNA of the CDR3: TGTGCCAGCAGTGAGACAGTGGGAAAAGAGACCCAGTACTTC.

This CDR3 reads CASSVSGPYNSPLHF. The CDR3 DNA reads TGTGCCAGCAGTGTCTCGGGACCGTATAATTCACCCCTCCACTTT. The chain employs TRBV2 and TRBJ1-6, with D maybe TRBD1 (5 bases). Trimming left V 4 bases short and J 4 bases short, with 11 bases between. CDR1 and CDR2 from the germline V gene are SNHLY and FYNNEI. The CDR3 is 15 amino acids.

The sample holds a few counts of this clone. The V and J genes are TRBV2 and TRBJ2-4, with unresolved D. The CDR3 totals 14 residues. V lost 6 bases and J 1 base, leaving 10 bases between the germline ends. Germline V gene data show CDR1 as SNHLY and CDR2 as FYNNEI. This CDR3 reads CASSLSSAKNIQYF. CDR3 DNA: TGTGCCAGCAGCCTCTCCTCGGCCAAAAACATTCAGTACTTC.

This clone was detected once. V is TRBV7-2 and J is TRBJ2-5; no reliable D call. The germline V gene has CDR1 SGHTA and CDR2 FQGNSA. V dropped 6 bases and J dropped 5 bases, with 13 bases sitting between them. CDR3 size: 13 residues. The CDR3 region has the DNA TGTGCCAGCAGTTTACAATTCGCTGAGACCCAGTACTTC. This translates into CASSLQFAETQYF.

This chain links TRBV29-1 with TRBJ2-1; 7 positions match TRBD1. Germline CDR1 and CDR2: SQVTM and ANQGSEA. The CDR3 is 13 residues long. J lost 9 bases, V lost 6 bases, and 11 bases had no gene match. CDR3 sequence (DNA): TGCAGCGTCGGACAGGAGGCTGGCGGTGAGCAGTTCTTC. This encodes CSVGQEAGGEQFF.

The J gene is TRBJ2-6, the V gene TRBV6-6; D gene unclear. V was clipped by 10 bases and J by 1 base, with 8 bases between them. The CDR3 has 13 residues. CDR1 and CDR2 (germline): MNHNY, SVGAGI (reference sequence). The CDR3 coding sequence is TGTGCCACCCGGCCTTCTGGGGCCAACGTCCTGACTTTC. As protein: CATRPSGANVLTF.

The chain carries TRBV11-2 and TRBJ2-3; D is uncertain. The CDR3 loop spans 12 amino acids. V gave up 1 base and J gave up 4 bases, with 3 bases separating them. The germline CDR1 and CDR2 sequences are SGHAT and FQNNGV. CDR3 sequence reads: CASSLASDTQYF. DNA for the CDR3: TGTGCCAGCAGCTTAGCTTCAGATACGCAGTATTTT.

This chain uses TRBV19 with TRBJ1-2; 7 bases agree with TRBD1. CDR3 size: 14 residues. Trimming at V came to 9 bases and at J to 8 bases, leaving 15 bases not matched to a gene. From germline, CDR1 is LNHDA and CDR2 SQIVND (reference sequence). DNA for the CDR3: TGTGCCAGCACTCCGTCCAGACAGGGAAAAGGCTACACCTTC. Protein sequence: CASTPSRQGKGYTF.

The V call is TRBV2, the J call TRBJ1-2; TRBD1 might be the D (6 bases). Germline CDR1 reads SNHLY; CDR2 reads FYNNEI. CDR3 length: 14 residues. V was clipped by 3 bases and J by 5 bases, with 13 bases between them. CDR3 coding DNA: TGTGCCAGCAGTGATGGGGGGCGAGTATATGGCTACACCTTC. It codes for CASSDGGRVYGYTF.

V is TRBV7-2 and J is TRBJ2-2; D perhaps matches TRBD2 (7 bases). This CDR3 is 16 amino acids long. Germline values: CDR1 SGHTA, CDR2 FQGNSA. V lost 5 bases and J 6 bases, leaving 19 bases between the germline ends. Here the CDR3 reads CASSNRRGGGAGELFF. The CDR3 nucleotides read TGTGCCAGCAGCAATAGGAGGGGGGGAGGAGCCGGGGAGCTGTTTTTT.

The CDR3 nucleotides read TGTGCCAGCAGCGTACGTAGCGGGGGAGCGAACACCGGGGAGCTGTTTTTT. Its protein is CASSVRSGGANTGELFF. The chain joins TRBV9 to TRBJ2-2; 9 bases are shared with TRBD2. The CDR3 consists of 17 residues. The ends lost 1 base at V and 0 bases at J; junction bases unmatched: 4. In germline, CDR1 is SGDLS, CDR2 YYNGEE.

This clone was seen only a few times. The chain joins TRBV5-1 to TRBJ1-4; tentative D call: TRBD1 (5 bases). V was clipped by 4 bases and J by 5 bases, with 12 bases between them. The CDR3 loop spans 14 amino acids. Germline loops: CDR1 SGHRS, CDR2 YFSETQ. The CDR3 bases are TGCGCCAGCAGCATGGACACCGCAAATGAAAAACTGTTTTTT. Amino acids: CASSMDTANEKLFF.

The CDR3 region has the DNA TGTGCCAGCAGTTACAGGGGCCGGTATGGCTACACCTTC. It codes for CASSYRGRYGYTF. V and J are TRBV6-5 and TRBJ1-2, with TRBD1 as a possible D gene (5 bases). CDR3 size: 13 residues. The germline gives CDR1 MNHEY, CDR2 SVGAGI. V was clipped by 2 bases and J by 5 bases, with 9 bases between them.

The chain has TRBV7-8 and TRBJ2-3; D call uncertain. Trimming shortened V by 1 base and J by 4 bases, and 6 bases separated the two germline ends. Germline V gene sequence: CDR1 SGHVS, CDR2 FQNEAQ. The CDR3 length is 13 residues. The CDR3 is CASSLVQPDTQYF. CDR3 sequence (DNA): TGTGCCAGCAGCTTAGTGCAGCCAGATACGCAGTATTTT.

The J gene is TRBJ2-4, the V gene TRBV18; D is unresolved. The V gene's germline CDR1 is KGHSH and CDR2 LQKENI. CDR3 length: 12 residues. Trimming left V 4 bases short and J 8 bases short, with 9 bases between. The CDR3 DNA reads as TGTGCCAGCTCACTATTCCAGGACATTCAGTACTTC. This gives the protein CASSLFQDIQYF.

CDR3: CSVEDLSRDTGELFF. Written as DNA, the CDR3 is TGCAGCGTTGAAGATCTCTCGAGGGACACCGGGGAGCTGTTTTTT. The V gene is TRBV29-1, the J gene TRBJ2-2, with D tentatively TRBD2 (5 bases). Germline loops: CDR1 SQVTM, CDR2 ANQGSEA. The V end was cut by 0 bases, the J end by 3 bases, with 11 bases between. The CDR3 covers 15 residues.

The genes are TRBV5-4 and TRBJ1-1; a weak D match, TRBD1 (6 bases). The CDR3 has 12 amino acids. The germline V gene encodes CDR1 SGHNT and CDR2 YYREEE (reference sequence). With 2 bases removed from V and 9 bases from J, the gap between germline ends came to 11 bases. CDR3 in amino acids: CASSFKGDKAFF. Here the CDR3 DNA reads TGTGCCAGCAGCTTTAAGGGGGATAAAGCTTTCTTT.